This paragraph reports one TCR beta chain. This clonotype is medium-sized (0.01 to 0.1%) in its sample. Which antigen it targets is not known. Within one base of it there is no much larger clone, and no base qualities were kept. V is pruned by 9 bases and J by 4 bases, leaving 4 bases of the junction without a gene match. Via the germline V gene (reference sequence), CDR1 is LNHDA and CDR2 SQIVND. From the cysteine up to the phenylalanine, the CDR3 has a length of 13 residues. Just CDR3 DNA is preserved here, 39 bases in frame from base 1. The sample originates from a study. Instrument used: Illumina MiSeq. TCRdb trimmed the raw reads at Q25, called clones with MiXCR and kept productive beta chains. Each entry merges the rows of one CDR3 protein and shows their most common DNA and genes. Across this sample there are several thousand distinct CDR3 sequences, with roughly 8.4% seen only once. The ten biggest clones cover 8.7% of the sample.

The chain joins TRBV19 to TRBJ2-3, with TRBD2 identical over 10 junction bases. This receptor was taken from a human donor with rheumatoid arthritis. Sequencing was performed on CD4+ T cells from synovial fluid. Here the CDR3 is given as CASRTSGSDTQYF. The DNA reads as follows: TGTGCCAGCCGGACTAGCGGTTCAGATACGCAGTATTTT.